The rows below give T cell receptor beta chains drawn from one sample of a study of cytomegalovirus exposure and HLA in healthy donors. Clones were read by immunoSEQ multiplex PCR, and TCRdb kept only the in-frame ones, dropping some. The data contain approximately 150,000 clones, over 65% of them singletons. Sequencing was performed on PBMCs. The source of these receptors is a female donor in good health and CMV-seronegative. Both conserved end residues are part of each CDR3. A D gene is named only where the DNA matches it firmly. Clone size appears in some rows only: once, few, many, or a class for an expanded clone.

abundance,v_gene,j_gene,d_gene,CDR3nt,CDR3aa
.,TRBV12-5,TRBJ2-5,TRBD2,TGTGCTAGTGGTTTGGGAGCGGGGGTACAAGAGACCCAGTACTTC,CASGLGAGVQETQYF
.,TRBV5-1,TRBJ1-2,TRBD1,TGCGCCAGCAGCTTGACAGGGGGCCCTGCGGCGGGCTACCCCTTC,CASSLTGGPAAGYPF
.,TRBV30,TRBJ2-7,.,TGTGCCTGGAGTGTAGCCACCTCCTACGAGCAGTACTTC,CAWSVATSYEQYF
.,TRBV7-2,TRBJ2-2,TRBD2,TGTGCCAGCCTCCGGGACAGCACTAGCGGGGCAAACACCGGGGAGCTGTTTTTT,CASLRDSTSGANTGELFF
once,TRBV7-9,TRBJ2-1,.,TGTGCCAGCAGCTTATACGCGGGGATAGAAGACAATGAGCAGTTCTTC,CASSLYAGIEDNEQFF
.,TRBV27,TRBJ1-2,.,TGTGCCAGCAGTTTATGGGGGGGCTCTAACTATGGCTACACCTTC,CASSLWGGSNYGYTF
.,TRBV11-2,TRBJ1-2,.,TGTGCCAGCAGCTTTAGAGGGTCGGACTATGGCTACACCTTC,CASSFRGSDYGYTF
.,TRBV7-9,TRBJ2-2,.,TGTGCCAGCAGCCCATTCAGAAACACCGGGGAGCTGTTTTTT,CASSPFRNTGELFF
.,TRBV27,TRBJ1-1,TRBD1,TGTGCCAGCAGTTTACGGAGAACAGGGGATGAAGCTTTCTTT,CASSLRRTGDEAFF
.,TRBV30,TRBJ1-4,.,TGTGCCTCCGTTGGCAGACTCAATGAAAAACTGTTTTTT,CASVGRLNEKLFF
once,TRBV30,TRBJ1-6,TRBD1,TGTGCCTGGGAGGGACAGGGATCTTCACCCCTCCACTTT,CAWEGQGSSPLHF
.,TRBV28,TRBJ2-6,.,TGTGCCAGCAGTTTTACAGTGTCTGGGGCCAACGTCCTGACTTTC,CASSFTVSGANVLTF
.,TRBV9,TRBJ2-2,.,TGTGCCAGCAGCGTGTCTAGCTCGGCCGGGGAGCTGTTTTTT,CASSVSSSAGELFF
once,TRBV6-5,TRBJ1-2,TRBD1,TGTGCCAGCAGTTACTCGAGACAGGGTGGCTACACCTTC,CASSYSRQGGYTF
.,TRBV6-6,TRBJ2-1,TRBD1,TGTGCCAGCAGTTACGGGGACAGACTCACCGGGGATGAGCAGTTCTTC,CASSYGDRLTGDEQFF
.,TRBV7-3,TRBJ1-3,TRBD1,TGTGCCAGCAGCAGACACCAGGGACAGACATACTCTGGAAACACCATATATTTT,CASSRHQGQTYSGNTIYF
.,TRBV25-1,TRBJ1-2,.,TGTGCCAGCAGTGAATGGCCGGGTGGGGCCGGCTACACCTTC,CASSEWPGGAGYTF
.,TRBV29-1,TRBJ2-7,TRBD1,TGCAGCTTCATGGACAGGGCCGGGTACGAGCAGTACTTC,CSFMDRAGYEQYF
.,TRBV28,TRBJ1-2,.,TGTGCCAGCAGTTCAGGACAGTTTCTTAACTATGGCTACACCTTC,CASSSGQFLNYGYTF
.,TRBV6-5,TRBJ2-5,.,TGTGCCAGCAGAAGCAGGGAGACCCAGTACTTC,CASRSRETQYF
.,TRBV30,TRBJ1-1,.,TGTGCCTGGAGTGACAACAGGGTAATGAACACTGAAGCTTTCTTT,CAWSDNRVMNTEAFF
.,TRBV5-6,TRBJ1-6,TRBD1,TGTGCCAGCAGCCTCGGACAGGGTGGGTCACCCCTCCACTTT,CASSLGQGGSPLHF
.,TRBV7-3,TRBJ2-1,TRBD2,TGTGCCAGCAGCTTAGTACTGGGGACTAGCGGGAGTTCATACAATGAGCAGTTCTTC,CASSLVLGTSGSSYNEQFF
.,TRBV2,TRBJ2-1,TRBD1,TGTGCCAGCAGTGCCTCCGGGACAGGGTTATACAATGAGCAGTTCTTC,CASSASGTGLYNEQFF
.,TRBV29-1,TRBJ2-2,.,TGCAGCGTTCCCGGGACATTCACCGGGGAGCTGTTTTTT,CSVPGTFTGELFF
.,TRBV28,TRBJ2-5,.,TGTGCCAGCACGTCATCAGGGGTGGGGACCCAGTACTTC,CASTSSGVGTQYF
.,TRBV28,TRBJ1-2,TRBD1,TGTGCCAGCAGTGAGGGGGCGATCTATGGCTACACCTTC,CASSEGAIYGYTF
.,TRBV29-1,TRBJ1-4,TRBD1,TGCAGCGTTGGTCGACAGGGCAGTGAAAAACTGTTTTTT,CSVGRQGSEKLFF
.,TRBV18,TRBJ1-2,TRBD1,TGTGCCAGCTCACGACCGACAGGGAGGGGCTACACCTTC,CASSRPTGRGYTF
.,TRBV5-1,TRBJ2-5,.,TGCGCCAGCAGCTTATCCGGGACTGTGCAAGAGACCCAGTACTTC,CASSLSGTVQETQYF
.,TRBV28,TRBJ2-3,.,TGTGCCAGCACCCCTCTAGGACGGACTAGCACAGATACGCAGTATTTT,CASTPLGRTSTDTQYF
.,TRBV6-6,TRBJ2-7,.,TGTGCCAGCAGTTACAGGAGCTCCTACGAGCAGTACTTC,CASSYRSSYEQYF
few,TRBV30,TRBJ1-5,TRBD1,TGTGCCTGGAGCGAAGGACAGGGGGCCCAGCATTTT,CAWSEGQGAQHF
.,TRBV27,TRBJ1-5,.,TGTGCCAGCAGTCCCTCCGTCCCGGGGCAGCCCCAGCATTTT,CASSPSVPGQPQHF
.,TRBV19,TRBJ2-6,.,TGTGCCAGTAGTATCCCAGGGGCCATCTCTGGGGCCAACGTCCTGACTTTC,CASSIPGAISGANVLTF
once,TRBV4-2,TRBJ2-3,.,TGTGCCAGCAGCCAAACCCGGGGAGGTGGGGCAGATACGCAGTATTTT,CASSQTRGGGADTQYF
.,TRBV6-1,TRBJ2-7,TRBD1,TGTGCCAGCAGTGAACCCTACTTGGACAGGGGAAGGATCTACGAGCAGTACTTC,CASSEPYLDRGRIYEQYF
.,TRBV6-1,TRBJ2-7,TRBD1,TGTGCCAGCAGTGAAAATTGGGGACAGGGGCGCGAGCAGTACTTC,CASSENWGQGREQYF
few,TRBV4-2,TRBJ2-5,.,TGTGCCAGCAGCGCTGAGGCGACCCAGTACTTC,CASSAEATQYF
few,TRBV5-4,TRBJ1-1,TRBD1,TGTGCCAGCAGCTTGGGACAGGGCCGAACTGAAGCTTTCTTT,CASSLGQGRTEAFF
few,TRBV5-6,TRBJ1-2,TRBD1,TGTGCCAGCAGCGAGGACAGGGGAACGAGGGCTAACTATGGCTACACCTTC,CASSEDRGTRANYGYTF
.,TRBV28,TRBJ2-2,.,TGTGCCAGCAGTAAAGCGGATAACACCGGGGAGCTGTTTTTT,CASSKADNTGELFF
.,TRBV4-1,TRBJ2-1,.,TGCGCCAGCAGCCAAGAGGTGTACTTGGAGCAGTTCTTC,CASSQEVYLEQFF
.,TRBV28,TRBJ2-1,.,TGTGCCAGCAGTTCGGTGCGGGATGAGCAGTTCTTC,CASSSVRDEQFF
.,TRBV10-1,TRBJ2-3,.,TGCGCCAGCAGTGAGTCCCTGACAGATACGCAGTATTTT,CASSESLTDTQYF
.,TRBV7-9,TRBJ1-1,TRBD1,TGTTCCAGCAGCTTAGACAGGGGGCCAGGTGAAGCTTTCTTT,CSSSLDRGPGEAFF
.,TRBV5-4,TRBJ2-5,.,TGTGCCAGCAGGAGGGACCAAGAGACCCAGTACTTC,CASRRDQETQYF
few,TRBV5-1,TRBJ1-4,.,TGCGCCAGCAGCTTGGAATCGTCCCTCCCCGGAAAACTGTTTTTT,CASSLESSLPGKLFF
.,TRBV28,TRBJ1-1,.,TGTGCCAGCAGTTTAACAGATAGGAGGGCTTGGAGGACTGAAGCTTTCTTT,CASSLTDRRAWRTEAFF
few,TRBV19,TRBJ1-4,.,TGTGCCAGCCGCCAGGTGAATGAAAAACTGTTTTTT,CASRQVNEKLFF
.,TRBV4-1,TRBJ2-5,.,TGCGCCAGCAGCCAGGACCCCCAGCGGCGAGAGACCCAGTACTTC,CASSQDPQRRETQYF
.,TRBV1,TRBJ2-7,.,TGCACCAGCAGCCAATCGACTAGATCCTACGAGCAGTACTTC,CTSSQSTRSYEQYF